This T cell receptor (beta chain) comes out of a study of cytomegalovirus exposure and HLA in healthy donors. Trimming took off 6 bases at V and 8 bases at J, with 14 bases between the two ends. This CDR3 contains 14 residues. The germline V gene has CDR1 SNHLY and CDR2 FYNNEI. Primers: 60 Vbeta forward and 13 Jbeta reverse. Clones were read by immunoSEQ multiplex PCR, and TCRdb kept only the in-frame ones, dropping some. The top ten clones hold 0.58% of a sample with some 220,000 clones, 82% of them seen once. The receptor was derived from a woman aged 40 to 50 in good health and CMV-seronegative. Sequenced sample: PBMCs. The chain joins TRBV2 to TRBJ1-6, with TRBD1 as a possible D gene (5 bases). CDR3: CASSPRARDSPLHF. In nucleotides, the CDR3 is TGTGCCAGCAGCCCCAGGGCTAGAGATTCACCCCTCCACTTT.